This is a list of T cell receptor beta chains from one sample in a study of CD8+ T cells in alopecia areata. Clones were read by immunoSEQ multiplex PCR, and TCRdb kept only the in-frame ones, dropping some. The sample consists of about 270,000 clones, around three fifths of them appearing once. The material was CD4+ T cells sorted from blood, obtained between weeks 51 and 52, from a patient treated with tofacitinib. Receptors were obtained from a human donor with alopecia areata. Each CDR3 is given with its conserved first and last residue. Fields, in order: D gene, J gene, clone size, V gene, CDR3 DNA, CDR3 protein. A D gene is named only where the DNA matches it firmly. Size is stated for part of the rows, as once, few or many counts, or as a class when the clone is expanded.

d_gene: NA; j_gene: TRBJ1-1; abundance: NA; v_gene: TRBV29-1; CDR3nt: TGCAGCGTCGGAGAGACAGGAGGACTTTCTTTTTTCTTT; CDR3aa: CSVGETGGLSFFF
d_gene: NA; j_gene: TRBJ2-4; abundance: NA; v_gene: TRBV9; CDR3nt: TGTGCCAGCAGCGTGGGAAGCGAAAACATTCAGTACTTC; CDR3aa: CASSVGSENIQYF
d_gene: NA; j_gene: TRBJ2-1; abundance: NA; v_gene: TRBV6-5; CDR3nt: TGTGCCAGCAGTGCCGGGGGGCCCCTTTACAGTGAGCAGTTCTTC; CDR3aa: CASSAGGPLYSEQFF
d_gene: NA; j_gene: TRBJ2-3; abundance: few; v_gene: TRBV10-3; CDR3nt: TGTGCCATCAGTCCGGGACGCACAGATACGCAGTATTTT; CDR3aa: CAISPGRTDTQYF
d_gene: NA; j_gene: TRBJ2-6; abundance: few; v_gene: TRBV15; CDR3nt: TGTGCCACCAGCGAGGCCAGGCTGAGCTCTGGGGCCAACGTCCTGACTTTC; CDR3aa: CATSEARLSSGANVLTF
d_gene: TRBD1; j_gene: TRBJ2-5; abundance: NA; v_gene: TRBV30; CDR3nt: TGTGCCTGGAGTGAGGACAGGGGGACCCAGTACTTC; CDR3aa: CAWSEDRGTQYF
d_gene: TRBD1; j_gene: TRBJ1-4; abundance: few; v_gene: TRBV29-1; CDR3nt: TGCAGCGCCCGGGATACAGGGGGCGAGGAAAAACTGTTTTTT; CDR3aa: CSARDTGGEEKLFF
d_gene: NA; j_gene: TRBJ1-1; abundance: NA; v_gene: TRBV4-1; CDR3nt: TGCGCCAGCAGCCAACCCGACACTCCCGACCCTGAAGCTTTCTTT; CDR3aa: CASSQPDTPDPEAFF
d_gene: NA; j_gene: TRBJ2-7; abundance: NA; v_gene: TRBV5-1; CDR3nt: TGCGCCAGCAGGTACCGGGACTGGAACTCCTACGAGCAGTACTTC; CDR3aa: CASRYRDWNSYEQYF
d_gene: NA; j_gene: TRBJ2-6; abundance: NA; v_gene: TRBV27; CDR3nt: TGTGCCAGCAGTTTATGGTCTGGGCCTGGGGCCAACGTCCTGACTTTC; CDR3aa: CASSLWSGPGANVLTF
d_gene: NA; j_gene: TRBJ2-3; abundance: NA; v_gene: TRBV7-8; CDR3nt: TGTGCCAGCAGCGCCGGGACTCATAGCACAGATACGCAGTATTTT; CDR3aa: CASSAGTHSTDTQYF
d_gene: TRBD1; j_gene: TRBJ2-7; abundance: few; v_gene: TRBV2; CDR3nt: TGTGCCAGCTCGATGGACAGGGGAATGGGCGAGCAGTACTTC; CDR3aa: CASSMDRGMGEQYF
d_gene: NA; j_gene: TRBJ2-3; abundance: NA; v_gene: TRBV11-3; CDR3nt: TGTGCCAGCAGCCTACCCGGCACAGATACGCAGTATTTT; CDR3aa: CASSLPGTDTQYF
d_gene: TRBD1; j_gene: TRBJ2-3; abundance: once; v_gene: TRBV15; CDR3nt: TGTGCCACCGGGACAGGCCCCCGGGATACGCAGTATTTT; CDR3aa: CATGTGPRDTQYF
d_gene: NA; j_gene: TRBJ1-6; abundance: NA; v_gene: TRBV10-2; CDR3nt: TGCGCCAGCAGGCAGACAGAGTATAATTCACCCCTCCACTTT; CDR3aa: CASRQTEYNSPLHF
d_gene: TRBD2; j_gene: TRBJ2-3; abundance: few; v_gene: TRBV10-3; CDR3nt: TGTGCCATCAGTGAGCCAGCGGGGCTCACAGATACGCAGTATTTT; CDR3aa: CAISEPAGLTDTQYF
d_gene: NA; j_gene: TRBJ2-2; abundance: NA; v_gene: TRBV11-3; CDR3nt: TGTGCCAGCAGCCCCAGACAGGCCACCGGGGAGCTGTTTTTT; CDR3aa: CASSPRQATGELFF
d_gene: NA; j_gene: TRBJ2-7; abundance: NA; v_gene: TRBV10-3; CDR3nt: TGTGCCATCAGTTTCGGGGTCGAGCAGTACTTC; CDR3aa: CAISFGVEQYF
d_gene: TRBD2; j_gene: TRBJ2-3; abundance: few; v_gene: TRBV30; CDR3nt: TGTGCCTGGAGTCCGGGACTAGCGGGGGACGCCGATACGCAGTATTTT; CDR3aa: CAWSPGLAGDADTQYF
d_gene: NA; j_gene: TRBJ1-2; abundance: once; v_gene: TRBV29-1; CDR3nt: TGCAGCGTTGGGCGAAGACAGGCCTATGGCTACACCTTC; CDR3aa: CSVGRRQAYGYTF
d_gene: NA; j_gene: TRBJ2-2; abundance: few; v_gene: TRBV5-1; CDR3nt: TGCGCCAGCAGCTTCTCACCGAACACCGGGGAGCTGTTTTTT; CDR3aa: CASSFSPNTGELFF
d_gene: NA; j_gene: TRBJ2-5; abundance: NA; v_gene: TRBV25-1; CDR3nt: TGTGCCAGCAGTGAATGGGGGGGCGAGACCCAGTACTTC; CDR3aa: CASSEWGGETQYF
d_gene: NA; j_gene: TRBJ2-7; abundance: NA; v_gene: TRBV5-1; CDR3nt: TGCGCCAGCAGCCCGGACAGCTTAATCGGGCAGTACTTC; CDR3aa: CASSPDSLIGQYF
d_gene: TRBD1; j_gene: TRBJ1-1; abundance: NA; v_gene: TRBV29-1; CDR3nt: TGCAGCGTTGGGACAGGGCCCAACACTGAAGCTTTCTTT; CDR3aa: CSVGTGPNTEAFF
d_gene: NA; j_gene: TRBJ2-7; abundance: NA; v_gene: TRBV2; CDR3nt: TGTGCCAGCAGTCGATACGAGCAGTACTTC; CDR3aa: CASSRYEQYF
d_gene: NA; j_gene: TRBJ1-1; abundance: NA; v_gene: TRBV5-1; CDR3nt: TGCGCCAGCAGCGTTACAATTTCAACCATGAACACTGAAGCTTTCTTT; CDR3aa: CASSVTISTMNTEAFF
d_gene: NA; j_gene: TRBJ1-1; abundance: NA; v_gene: TRBV9; CDR3nt: TGTGCCAGCAGTGTCAAGGATCACACTGAAGCTTTCTTT; CDR3aa: CASSVKDHTEAFF
d_gene: TRBD1; j_gene: TRBJ2-3; abundance: NA; v_gene: TRBV30; CDR3nt: TGTGCCTGGAGTAGGACAGGGGGCTCATATACGCAGTATTTT; CDR3aa: CAWSRTGGSYTQYF
d_gene: NA; j_gene: TRBJ1-2; abundance: NA; v_gene: TRBV10-3; CDR3nt: TGTGCCATCACCCTCAATCAGGGGTATGGCTACACCTTC; CDR3aa: CAITLNQGYGYTF
d_gene: TRBD1; j_gene: TRBJ1-6; abundance: NA; v_gene: TRBV25-1; CDR3nt: TGTGCCAGCAGTGAATTTGGGGCAGGGGGCAGTTCACCCCTCCACTTT; CDR3aa: CASSEFGAGGSSPLHF
d_gene: NA; j_gene: TRBJ2-7; abundance: NA; v_gene: TRBV4-3; CDR3nt: TGCGCCAGCAGCCAAGATCCGATGGGGGGCAGCAGCTCCTACGAGCAGTACTTC; CDR3aa: CASSQDPMGGSSSYEQYF
d_gene: NA; j_gene: TRBJ1-6; abundance: NA; v_gene: TRBV2; CDR3nt: TGTGCCAGCGGAGGGGAGGATTCACCCCTCCACTTT; CDR3aa: CASGGEDSPLHF
d_gene: NA; j_gene: TRBJ2-1; abundance: NA; v_gene: TRBV5-4; CDR3nt: TGTGCCAGCAGCCTTAGCGGCGAGTCCTACAATGAGCAGTTCTTC; CDR3aa: CASSLSGESYNEQFF
d_gene: NA; j_gene: TRBJ2-3; abundance: NA; v_gene: TRBV7-3; CDR3nt: TGTGCCAGCAGCCCCCAGGGGGGGCGGACAGATACGCAGTATTTT; CDR3aa: CASSPQGGRTDTQYF
d_gene: NA; j_gene: TRBJ1-2; abundance: NA; v_gene: TRBV15; CDR3nt: TGTGCCACCAGCAGAGACGAATATGGCTACACCTTC; CDR3aa: CATSRDEYGYTF
d_gene: NA; j_gene: TRBJ2-7; abundance: NA; v_gene: TRBV29-1; CDR3nt: TGCAGCGTTGCCTGGGGGCTAGAGCAGTACTTC; CDR3aa: CSVAWGLEQYF
d_gene: NA; j_gene: TRBJ1-5; abundance: few; v_gene: TRBV30; CDR3nt: TGTGCCTGGAGTGTACAGCCGGGGTACCAGCCCCAGCATTTT; CDR3aa: CAWSVQPGYQPQHF
d_gene: TRBD2; j_gene: TRBJ2-1; abundance: NA; v_gene: TRBV29-1; CDR3nt: TGCAGCGCCTCGCGGGGGGTCGGCTACAATGAGCAGTTCTTC; CDR3aa: CSASRGVGYNEQFF
d_gene: NA; j_gene: TRBJ1-4; abundance: few; v_gene: TRBV7-6; CDR3nt: TGTGCCAGCAGCCAGGGGATACATAATGAAAAACTGTTTTTT; CDR3aa: CASSQGIHNEKLFF
d_gene: TRBD2; j_gene: TRBJ2-3; abundance: once; v_gene: TRBV4-3; CDR3nt: TGCGCCAGCAGTCAACTAGCGGGGGGTACAGATACGCAGTATTTT; CDR3aa: CASSQLAGGTDTQYF
d_gene: TRBD1; j_gene: TRBJ2-1; abundance: few; v_gene: TRBV5-5; CDR3nt: TGTGCCAGCAGCTTGAGATCGAGGGGGCGCGACTACAATGAGCAGTTCTTC; CDR3aa: CASSLRSRGRDYNEQFF
d_gene: TRBD1; j_gene: TRBJ2-5; abundance: NA; v_gene: TRBV29-1; CDR3nt: TGCAGCGTACTCGGACAGGGCCAAGAGACCCAGTACTTC; CDR3aa: CSVLGQGQETQYF
d_gene: TRBD1; j_gene: TRBJ1-5; abundance: NA; v_gene: TRBV6-6; CDR3nt: TGTGCCAGCAGCCTTGGACAGGGAGGTGGTCAGCCCCAGCATTTT; CDR3aa: CASSLGQGGGQPQHF
d_gene: TRBD1; j_gene: TRBJ2-1; abundance: NA; v_gene: TRBV9; CDR3nt: TGTGCCAGCAGCTTGACAGGGGCCGTCAATGAGCAGTTCTTC; CDR3aa: CASSLTGAVNEQFF
d_gene: TRBD1; j_gene: TRBJ1-3; abundance: once; v_gene: TRBV29-1; CDR3nt: TGCAGCGTTTCCGAGACAGGGGCGATTGGAAACACCATATATTTT; CDR3aa: CSVSETGAIGNTIYF
d_gene: TRBD1; j_gene: TRBJ1-2; abundance: NA; v_gene: TRBV6-5; CDR3nt: TGTGCCAGCAGTTCCTTGACAGGGGTCGGAGGCTACACCTTC; CDR3aa: CASSSLTGVGGYTF
d_gene: NA; j_gene: TRBJ1-1; abundance: NA; v_gene: TRBV20-1; CDR3nt: TGCAGTGCTAGGTTGGGCACTGAAGCTTTCTTT; CDR3aa: CSARLGTEAFF
d_gene: NA; j_gene: TRBJ2-7; abundance: NA; v_gene: TRBV4-2; CDR3nt: TGTGCCAGCAGCCAAGCCGCAACGAAAGACGAGCAGTACTTC; CDR3aa: CASSQAATKDEQYF
d_gene: TRBD1; j_gene: TRBJ2-5; abundance: NA; v_gene: TRBV27; CDR3nt: TGTGCCAGCAGTTTGGTCCCAGGGGGCAAGACCCAGTACTTC; CDR3aa: CASSLVPGGKTQYF
d_gene: NA; j_gene: TRBJ1-5; abundance: NA; v_gene: TRBV15; CDR3nt: TGTGCCACCGGGGTGGGAAATCAGCCCCAGCATTTT; CDR3aa: CATGVGNQPQHF
d_gene: NA; j_gene: TRBJ2-6; abundance: NA; v_gene: TRBV7-9; CDR3nt: TGTGCCGGTTCTGGGGCCAACGTCCTGACTTTC; CDR3aa: CAGSGANVLTF
d_gene: NA; j_gene: TRBJ2-1; abundance: few; v_gene: TRBV11-2; CDR3nt: TGTGCCAGCAGCTTAGGGAATTACAATGAGCAGTTCTTC; CDR3aa: CASSLGNYNEQFF
d_gene: TRBD1; j_gene: TRBJ2-5; abundance: NA; v_gene: TRBV6-5; CDR3nt: TGTGCCAGCAGAACACAGGGGCGGGAGACCCAGTACTTC; CDR3aa: CASRTQGRETQYF
d_gene: TRBD1; j_gene: TRBJ2-7; abundance: once; v_gene: TRBV7-9; CDR3nt: TGTGCCAGCAGACGGACAGGGATGAACTCCTACGAGCAGTACTTC; CDR3aa: CASRRTGMNSYEQYF
d_gene: NA; j_gene: TRBJ2-5; abundance: NA; v_gene: TRBV28; CDR3nt: TGTGCCAGCAGTTTACCGCGAACAGGGTGGGAGACCCAGTACTTC; CDR3aa: CASSLPRTGWETQYF
d_gene: TRBD1; j_gene: TRBJ2-7; abundance: NA; v_gene: TRBV29-1; CDR3nt: TGCAGCGTAGGTTACAGGGGGCGAATGGAAGAGCAGTACTTC; CDR3aa: CSVGYRGRMEEQYF
d_gene: NA; j_gene: TRBJ2-3; abundance: NA; v_gene: TRBV10-3; CDR3nt: TGTGCCATCAGTGAGGGACAGCCTAGCACAGATACGCAGTATTTT; CDR3aa: CAISEGQPSTDTQYF
d_gene: NA; j_gene: TRBJ1-2; abundance: NA; v_gene: TRBV15; CDR3nt: TGTGCCACCAGCAGAGGGGGAGGCTATGGCTACACCTTC; CDR3aa: CATSRGGGYGYTF
d_gene: NA; j_gene: TRBJ2-5; abundance: NA; v_gene: TRBV25-1; CDR3nt: TGTGCCAGCACCTCACAGGGAGGATCAGAGACCCAGTACTTC; CDR3aa: CASTSQGGSETQYF